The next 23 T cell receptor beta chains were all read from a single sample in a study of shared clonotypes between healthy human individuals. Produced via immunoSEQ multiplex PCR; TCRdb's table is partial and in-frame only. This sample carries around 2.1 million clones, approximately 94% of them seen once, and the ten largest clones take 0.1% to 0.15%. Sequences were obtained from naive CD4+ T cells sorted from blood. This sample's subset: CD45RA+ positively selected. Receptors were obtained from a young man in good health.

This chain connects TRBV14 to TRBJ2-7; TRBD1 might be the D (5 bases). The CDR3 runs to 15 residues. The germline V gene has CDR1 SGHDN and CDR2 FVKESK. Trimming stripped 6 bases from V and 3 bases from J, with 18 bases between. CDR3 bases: TGTGCCAGCAGTCGACAGATTGGGGCTCTCTACGAGCAGTACTTC. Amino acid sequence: CASSRQIGALYEQYF.

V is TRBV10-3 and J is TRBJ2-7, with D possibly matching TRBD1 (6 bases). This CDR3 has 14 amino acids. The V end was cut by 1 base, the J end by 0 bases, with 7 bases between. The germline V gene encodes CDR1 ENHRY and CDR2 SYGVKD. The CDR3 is CAISEWGPSYEQYF. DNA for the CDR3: TGTGCCATCAGTGAGTGGGGGCCCTCCTACGAGCAGTACTTC.

In DNA form, the CDR3 reads TGTGCCAGCAGCACACTAGCGGGGGGGCGGGTTACGCAGTATTTT. As protein: CASSTLAGGRVTQYF. The rearrangement uses TRBV7-2 and TRBJ2-3; 13 positions match TRBD2. CDR1 is SGHTA, CDR2 FQGNSA, per germline. J gave up 8 bases and V 5 bases, and 7 bases lay outside the gene matches. CDR3 length: 15 residues.

CDR3 in amino acids: CASSLTGSSGTGDTQYF. In nucleotides, the CDR3 is TGTGCCAGCAGCTTAACGGGGTCGAGCGGGACTGGAGATACGCAGTATTTT. The rearrangement joins TRBV7-2 to TRBJ2-3; 7 nucleotides match TRBD2. The CDR3 is made up of 17 amino acids. V shed 2 bases, J shed 5 bases, and the junction held 13 bases outside the gene matches. The germline V gene encodes CDR1 SGHTA and CDR2 FQGNSA.

CDR3 DNA sequence: TGTGCCAGCAGGGGATTGTCCACCGGGGAGCTGTTTTTT. Encoded protein: CASRGLSTGELFF. V usage is TRBV27 and J usage is TRBJ2-2, with D hard to call. V was clipped by 6 bases and J by 4 bases, with 9 bases between them. The V gene's germline CDR1 is MNHEY and CDR2 SMNVEV (reference sequence). The CDR3 runs to 13 residues.

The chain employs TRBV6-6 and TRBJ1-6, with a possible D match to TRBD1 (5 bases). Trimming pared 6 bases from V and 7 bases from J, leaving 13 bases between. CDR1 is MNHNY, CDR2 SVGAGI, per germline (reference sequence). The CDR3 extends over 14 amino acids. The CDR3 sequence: CASRPDSRNSPLHF. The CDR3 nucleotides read TGTGCCAGCAGGCCCGACAGTAGGAATTCACCCCTCCACTTT.

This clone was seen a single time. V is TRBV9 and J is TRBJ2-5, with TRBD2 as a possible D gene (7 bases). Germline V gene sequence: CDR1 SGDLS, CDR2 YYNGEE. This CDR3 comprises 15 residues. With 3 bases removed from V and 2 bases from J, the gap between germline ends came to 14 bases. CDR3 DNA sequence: TGTGCCAGCAGCGGTCGGGGGGCAGAACAAGAGACCCAGTACTTC. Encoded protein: CASSGRGAEQETQYF.

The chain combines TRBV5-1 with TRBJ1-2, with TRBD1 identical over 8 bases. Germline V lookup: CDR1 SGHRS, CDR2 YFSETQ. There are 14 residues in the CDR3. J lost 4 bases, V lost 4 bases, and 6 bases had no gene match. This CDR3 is CASSATGGIYGYTF. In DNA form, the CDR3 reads TGCGCCAGCAGCGCTACAGGGGGTATCTATGGCTACACCTTC.

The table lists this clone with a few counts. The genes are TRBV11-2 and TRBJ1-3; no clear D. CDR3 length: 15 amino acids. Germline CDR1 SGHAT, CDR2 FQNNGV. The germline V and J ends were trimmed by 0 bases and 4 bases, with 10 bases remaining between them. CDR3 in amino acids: CASSLDGGFGNTIYF. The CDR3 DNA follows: TGTGCCAGCAGCTTAGATGGAGGGTTCGGAAACACCATATATTTT.

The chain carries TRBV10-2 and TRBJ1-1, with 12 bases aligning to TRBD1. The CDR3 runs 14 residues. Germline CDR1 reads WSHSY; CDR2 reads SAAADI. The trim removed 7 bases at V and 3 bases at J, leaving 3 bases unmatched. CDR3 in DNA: TGCGCCAGCACTAGGGACAGGGGGCACACTGAAGCTTTCTTT. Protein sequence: CASTRDRGHTEAFF.

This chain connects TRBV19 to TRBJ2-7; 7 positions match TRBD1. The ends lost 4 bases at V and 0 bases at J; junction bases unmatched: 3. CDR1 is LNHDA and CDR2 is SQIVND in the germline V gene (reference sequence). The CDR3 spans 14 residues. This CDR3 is CASSTGQDSYEQYF. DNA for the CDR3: TGTGCCAGTAGTACCGGACAGGACTCCTACGAGCAGTACTTC.

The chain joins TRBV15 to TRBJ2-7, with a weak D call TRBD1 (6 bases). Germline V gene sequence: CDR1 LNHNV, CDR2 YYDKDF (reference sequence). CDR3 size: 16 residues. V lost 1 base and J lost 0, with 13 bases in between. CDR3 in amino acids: CATSRALGQYSYEQYF. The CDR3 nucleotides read TGTGCCACCAGCAGAGCCCTCGGACAGTACTCCTACGAGCAGTACTTC. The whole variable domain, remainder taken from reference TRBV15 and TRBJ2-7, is DAMVIQNPRYQVTQFGKPVTLSCSQTLNHNVMYWYQQKSSQAPKLLFHYYDKDFNNEADTPDNFQSRRPNTSFCFLDIRSPGLGDTAMYLCATSRALGQYSYEQYFGPGTRLTVT.

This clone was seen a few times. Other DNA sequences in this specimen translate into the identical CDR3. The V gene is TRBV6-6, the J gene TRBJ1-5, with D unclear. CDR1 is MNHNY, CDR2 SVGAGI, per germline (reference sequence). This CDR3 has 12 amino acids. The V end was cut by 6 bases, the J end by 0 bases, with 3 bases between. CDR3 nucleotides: TGTGCCAGCAGGGATAGCAATCAGCCCCAGCATTTT. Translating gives CASRDSNQPQHF.

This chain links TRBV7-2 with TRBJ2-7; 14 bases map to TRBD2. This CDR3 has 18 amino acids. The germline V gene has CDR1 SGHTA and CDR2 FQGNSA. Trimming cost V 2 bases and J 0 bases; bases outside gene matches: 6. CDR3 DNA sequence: TGTGCCAGCAGCTTAACGGGACTAGCGGGAGACAGCTCCTACGAGCAGTACTTC. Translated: CASSLTGLAGDSSYEQYF.

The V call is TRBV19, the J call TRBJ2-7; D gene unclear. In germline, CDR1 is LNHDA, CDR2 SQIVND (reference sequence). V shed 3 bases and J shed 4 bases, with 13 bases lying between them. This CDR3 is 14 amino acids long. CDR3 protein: CASSMQDPIYEQYF. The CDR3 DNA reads TGTGCCAGTAGTATGCAGGACCCCATTTACGAGCAGTACTTC. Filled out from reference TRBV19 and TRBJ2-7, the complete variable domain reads DGGITQSPKYLFRKEGQNVTLSCEQNLNHDAMYWYRQDPGQGLRLIYYSQIVNDFQKGDIAEGYSVSREKKESFPLTVTSAQKNPTAFYLCASSMQDPIYEQYFGPGTRLTVT.

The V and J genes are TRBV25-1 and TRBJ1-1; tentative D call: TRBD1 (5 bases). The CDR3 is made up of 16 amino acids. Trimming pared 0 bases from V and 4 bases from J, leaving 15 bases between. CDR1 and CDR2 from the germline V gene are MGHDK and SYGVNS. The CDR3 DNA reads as TGTGCCAGCAGTGAATATGGGAGAGGGGCGCCCACTGAAGCTTTCTTT. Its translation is CASSEYGRGAPTEAFF.

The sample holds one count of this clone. The CDR3: CASTRQGGSYEQYF. The CDR3 coding sequence is TGTGCCAGCACCCGACAGGGAGGAAGCTACGAGCAGTACTTC. This rearrangement joins TRBV18 to TRBJ2-7, with D possibly being TRBD1 (7 bases). This CDR3 has 14 amino acids. V was pared by 8 bases and J by 3 bases, with 17 bases between. The germline V gene encodes CDR1 KGHSH and CDR2 LQKENI.

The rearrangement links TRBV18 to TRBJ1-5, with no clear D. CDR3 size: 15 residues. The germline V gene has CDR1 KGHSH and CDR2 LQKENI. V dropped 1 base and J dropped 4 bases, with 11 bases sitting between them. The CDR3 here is CASSPLGLGNQPQHF. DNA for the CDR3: TGTGCCAGCTCACCACTAGGGCTCGGAAATCAGCCCCAGCATTTT. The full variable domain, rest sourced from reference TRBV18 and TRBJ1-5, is NAGVMQNPRHLVRRRGQEARLRCSPMKGHSHVYWYRQLPEEGLKFMVYLQKENIIDESGMPKERFSAEFPKEGPSILRIQQVVRGDSAAYFCASSPLGLGNQPQHFGDGTRLSIL.

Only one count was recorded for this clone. The chain's CDR3 is CASSLERSVTNEKLFF. Written as DNA, the CDR3 is TGTGCCAGCAGCTTAGAAAGAAGCGTAACTAATGAAAAACTGTTTTTT. The chain links TRBV11-2 to TRBJ1-4; D gene ambiguous. The CDR3 covers 16 residues. Germline V gives CDR1 SGHAT, CDR2 FQNNGV. V was shortened by 0 bases and J by 1 base, with 9 bases between the two germline ends.

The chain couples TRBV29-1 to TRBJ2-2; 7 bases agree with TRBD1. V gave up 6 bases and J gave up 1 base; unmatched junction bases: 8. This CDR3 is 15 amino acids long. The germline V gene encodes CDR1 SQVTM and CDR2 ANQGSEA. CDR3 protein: CSVAPGTENTGELFF. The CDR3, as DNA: TGCAGCGTGGCTCCAGGGACAGAGAACACCGGGGAGCTGTTTTTT.

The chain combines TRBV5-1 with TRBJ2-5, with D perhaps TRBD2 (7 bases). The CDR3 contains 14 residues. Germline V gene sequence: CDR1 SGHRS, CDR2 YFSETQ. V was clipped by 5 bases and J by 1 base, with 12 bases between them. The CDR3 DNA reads TGCGCCAGCAGTGGGGGGGCCCCCCAAGAGACCCAGTACTTC. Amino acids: CASSGGAPQETQYF.

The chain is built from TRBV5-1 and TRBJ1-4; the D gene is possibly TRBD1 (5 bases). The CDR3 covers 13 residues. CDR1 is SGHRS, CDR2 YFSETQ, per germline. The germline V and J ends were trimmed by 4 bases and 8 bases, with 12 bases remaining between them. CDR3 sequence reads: CASSPPGLEKLFF. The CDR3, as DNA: TGCGCCAGCAGCCCCCCGGGGCTAGAAAAACTGTTTTTT.

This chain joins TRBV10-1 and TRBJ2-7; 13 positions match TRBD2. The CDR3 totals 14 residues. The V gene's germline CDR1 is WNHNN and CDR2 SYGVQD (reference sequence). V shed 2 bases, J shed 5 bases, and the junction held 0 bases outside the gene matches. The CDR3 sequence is CASSEGLAGDEQYF. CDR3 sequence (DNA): TGCGCCAGCAGTGAGGGACTAGCGGGAGACGAGCAGTACTTC.